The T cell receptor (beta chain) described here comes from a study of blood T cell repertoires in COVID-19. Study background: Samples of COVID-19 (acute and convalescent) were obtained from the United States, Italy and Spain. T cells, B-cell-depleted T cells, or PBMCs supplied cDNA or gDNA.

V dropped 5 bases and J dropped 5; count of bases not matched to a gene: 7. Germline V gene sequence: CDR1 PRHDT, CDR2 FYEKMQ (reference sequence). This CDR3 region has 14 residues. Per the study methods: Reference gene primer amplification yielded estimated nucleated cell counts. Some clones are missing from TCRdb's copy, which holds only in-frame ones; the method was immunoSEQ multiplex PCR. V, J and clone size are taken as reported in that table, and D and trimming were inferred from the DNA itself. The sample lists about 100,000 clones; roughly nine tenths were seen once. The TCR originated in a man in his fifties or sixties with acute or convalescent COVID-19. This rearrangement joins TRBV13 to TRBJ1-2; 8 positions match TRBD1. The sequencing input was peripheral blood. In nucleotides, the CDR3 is TGTGCCAGCAGCAAACGGGACAGGCTTTATGGCTACACCTTC. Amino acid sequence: CASSKRDRLYGYTF.